This record looks at one TCR beta chain sequence and its context. The data stem from a study of blood T cell repertoires in COVID-19. Across the whole study: The origin of the acute and convalescent COVID-19 samples was the United States, Italy and Spain. Nucleic acid was either cDNA or gDNA, and it came from T cells, B-cell-depleted T cells, or PBMCs.

The CDR3 runs 17 residues. The germline V gene encodes CDR1 SGHNT and CDR2 YYREEE (reference sequence). After removal of 3 bases from V and 3 bases from J, the junction contained 11 bases not matched to a gene. Some clones are missing from TCRdb's copy, which holds only in-frame ones; the method was immunoSEQ multiplex PCR. The profile shows about 250,000 clones, about 88% of them singletons. The receptor was isolated from a woman in her forties who had recovered from COVID-19. The specimen sequenced was peripheral blood. V and J are TRBV5-4 and TRBJ1-4; 7 bases match TRBD1. CDR3 in amino acids: CASSYKGRGLANEKLFF. As DNA, the CDR3 is TGTGCCAGCAGCTATAAGGGAAGGGGGCTGGCTAATGAAAAACTGTTTTTT.